This T cell receptor (beta chain) was captured in a study of blood T cells in healthy people across ages (dated by TCRdb to the mid-2010s). At the level of the whole study: Template switching captured roughly one uniquely barcoded TCR beta cDNA molecule per two T cells in model experiments. To avoid experimental bias, donors of different ages were randomly spread across the sequencing lanes. The study measured age-related changes in TCR beta repertoire diversity using deep sequencing normalized with unique cDNA molecular identifiers. Donors were grouped into four age groups: young (average approximately 15 years), middle-aged (approximately 41), aged (about 60) and long-lived (about 82). For two donors (one aged 18 to 30 and one aged 80 or older), the study analyzed two additional independent replicas of 1 million unique cDNA reads from the same blood draw. Paper-wide results and their limitations: Bulk unsorted PBMC profiling prevented conclusive comparison of naive and antigen-experienced compartments. The long-lived group showed more naive CD4+ T cells, fewer expanded clones and increased TCR diversity than the aged group, suggesting age selection. Estimates of total diversity based on one million sequenced T cells were considered lower bounds and underestimates. Donor CMV infection status was unknown, potentially confounding age-related changes in expanded clonotypes. Observed TCR beta diversity per million T cells fell roughly linearly with age, and a significant reduction was already apparent by age around 40. A strong correlation was found between observed TCR beta diversity and the percentage of naive T cells measured by flow cytometry.

This clonotype was detected only a few times. Its antigen is currently not known. No base-level quality is on record; no much larger clone is a single base apart. From its cysteine to its phenylalanine, the CDR3 spans 13 amino acids. Left in the record is the CDR3 DNA by itself, 39 bases read in frame from the first base. CDR1 MGHRA and CDR2 YSYEKL are derived from the germline V gene. V is shortened by 1 base, J by 4 bases, and the region joining them spans 7 bases. Donors were 39 systemically healthy Caucasian individuals from Russia aged roughly 6 to 90 years. Each donor gave ten milliliters of peripheral blood, collected into EDTA-treated Vacutainer tubes. Ficoll-Paque density-gradient centrifugation was used to isolate PBMCs, with at least 6.5 million per sample. Total RNA, at least 6 micrograms per sample, was extracted from PBMCs with Trizol reagent. The percentages of naive CD45RAhigh/CD27high T cells were determined by flow cytometry on a PBMC aliquot from every donor.

Libraries were constructed by 5' RACE. TCRdb shows the sequencer as Illumina HiSeq 2500. A second roughly 6 to 12 cycle PCR used a sample-barcoded 5' primer and a J-beta primer mix. A unique molecular identifier was introduced onto each TCR beta cDNA molecule by a template-switch 5' adaptor carrying 12 random nucleotides. Each sample yielded at least 3 million CDR3-containing paired-end reads. First-strand cDNA was synthesized from all RNA with the Mint cDNA synthesis kit, primed by a TRBC-specific oligonucleotide. Following uracil-DNA glycosylase treatment, all cDNA underwent a first 18-cycle PCR with the universal primers M1SS and BC2_uni_R. The paper's data handling went like this. Normalization of each sample was performed by random selection of 1 million high-quality reads, each carrying a distinct molecular identifier. Instead of being binned into consensus sequences, reads with shared molecular identifiers were discarded. MiTCR, with a Q25 quality threshold and the strictest error-elimination algorithm, was used for CDR3 identification, clonotype clustering and error correction. Lower-bound total TCR beta diversity was estimated with a nonparametric unseen species model using Euler transformation. TCRdb took the public reads, trimmed them with fastp at Q25, ran MiXCR for clone calling and kept in-frame beta chains. Every entry covers one CDR3 protein and lists the most common genes and DNA from its rows. TCRdb's processing, not the authors' own work, is the source of the V and J calls. The sample yields some 1.4 million distinct CDR3 sequences; around 42% were counted once. The ten largest account for 6.5% to 10% of the sample.

The sequenced sample consisted of blood. The sequence was collected from a woman aged 18-29 years in good health. Recombination connected TRBV4-1 to TRBJ1-2, with no reliable assignment of the D segment. The DNA sequence reads TGCGCCAGCAGCCAAGTCCCCAGCTATGGCTACACCTTC. This encodes CASSQVPSYGYTF.